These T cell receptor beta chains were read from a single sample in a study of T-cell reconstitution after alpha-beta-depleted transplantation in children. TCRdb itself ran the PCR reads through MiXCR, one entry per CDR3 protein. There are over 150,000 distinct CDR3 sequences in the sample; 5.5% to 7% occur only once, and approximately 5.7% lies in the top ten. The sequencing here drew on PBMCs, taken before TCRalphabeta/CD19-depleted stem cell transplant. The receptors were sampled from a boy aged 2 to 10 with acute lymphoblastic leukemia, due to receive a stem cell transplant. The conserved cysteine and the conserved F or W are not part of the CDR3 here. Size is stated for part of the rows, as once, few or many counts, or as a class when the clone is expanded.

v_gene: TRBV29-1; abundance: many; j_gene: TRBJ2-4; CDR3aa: SVEDTFLQEGQNIQY
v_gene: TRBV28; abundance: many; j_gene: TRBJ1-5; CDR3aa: ASSFPGSLNQPQH
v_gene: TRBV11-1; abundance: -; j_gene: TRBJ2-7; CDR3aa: ASRAGQRYELY
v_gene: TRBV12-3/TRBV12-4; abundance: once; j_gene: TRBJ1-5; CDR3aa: ASSFGGNNQPQH
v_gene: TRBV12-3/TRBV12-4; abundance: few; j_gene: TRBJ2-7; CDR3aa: ASSSNQGLVGYEQY
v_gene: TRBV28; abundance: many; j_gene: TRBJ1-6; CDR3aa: ASSSQFGPRYNSPLH
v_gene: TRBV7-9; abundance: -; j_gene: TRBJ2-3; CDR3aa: ASSLYERETDTQY
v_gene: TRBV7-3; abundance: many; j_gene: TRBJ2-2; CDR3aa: ASSLGGATGELF
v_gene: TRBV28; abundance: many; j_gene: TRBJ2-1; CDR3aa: ASIPLEGQAYNEQF
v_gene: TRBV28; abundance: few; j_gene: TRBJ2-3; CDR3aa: ASSPDTGTGTDTQY
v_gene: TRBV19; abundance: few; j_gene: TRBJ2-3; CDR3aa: ASSSPPADTQY
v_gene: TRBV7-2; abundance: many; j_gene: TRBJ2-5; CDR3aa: ASSVVVAGEETQY
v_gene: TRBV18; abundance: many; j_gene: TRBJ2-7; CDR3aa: ASSPLAGVNEQY
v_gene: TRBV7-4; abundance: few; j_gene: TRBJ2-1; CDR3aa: ASSWDKGSGRRNEQF
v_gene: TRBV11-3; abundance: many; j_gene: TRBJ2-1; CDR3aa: ASSLELAETNEQF
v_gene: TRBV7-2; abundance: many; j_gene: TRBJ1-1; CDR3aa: ASSLVENTEAF
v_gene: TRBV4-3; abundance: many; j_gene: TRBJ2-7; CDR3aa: ASSPETGGNYEQY
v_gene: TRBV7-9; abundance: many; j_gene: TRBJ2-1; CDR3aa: ASSFPGTESYNEQF
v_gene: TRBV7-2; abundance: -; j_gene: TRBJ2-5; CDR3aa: ASSLAGLAPEETQY
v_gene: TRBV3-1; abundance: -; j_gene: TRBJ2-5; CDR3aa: ASSRTTGEEETQY
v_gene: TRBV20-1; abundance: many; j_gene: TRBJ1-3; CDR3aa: SARDSRSSGNTIY
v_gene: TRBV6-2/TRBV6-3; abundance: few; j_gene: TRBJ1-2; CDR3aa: ASSYVRQGGGYT
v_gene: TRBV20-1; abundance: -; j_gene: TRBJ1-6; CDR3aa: SATGTLEHSVLLH
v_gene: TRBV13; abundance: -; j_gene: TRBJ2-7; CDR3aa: ASSLGRRDRAAYEQY
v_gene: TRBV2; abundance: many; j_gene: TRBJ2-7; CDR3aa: ASSEGLAEAYEQY
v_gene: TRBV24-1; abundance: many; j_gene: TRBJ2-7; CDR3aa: ATSAGPSYEQY
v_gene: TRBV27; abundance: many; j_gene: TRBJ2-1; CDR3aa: ASSPPRGVDEQF
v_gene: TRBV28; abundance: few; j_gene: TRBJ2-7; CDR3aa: ASSFLEGIGEQY
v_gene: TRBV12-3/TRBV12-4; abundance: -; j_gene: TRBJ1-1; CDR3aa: ASTRDSMNTEAF
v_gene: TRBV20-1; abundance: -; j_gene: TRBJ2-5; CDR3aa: SATPTPGAKETQY
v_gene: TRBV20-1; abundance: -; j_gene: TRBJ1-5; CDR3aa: SAKNYSNQPQH
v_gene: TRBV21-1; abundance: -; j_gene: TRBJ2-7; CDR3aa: ARLLDYEQY
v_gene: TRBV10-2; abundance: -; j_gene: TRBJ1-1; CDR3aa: ASRDLSTEAF
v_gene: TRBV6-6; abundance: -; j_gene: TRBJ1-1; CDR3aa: ASSYVATEAF
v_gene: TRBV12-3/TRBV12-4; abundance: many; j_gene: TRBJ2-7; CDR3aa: ASSSTTYEQY
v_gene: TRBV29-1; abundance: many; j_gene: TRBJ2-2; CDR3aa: SVNSNTGELF
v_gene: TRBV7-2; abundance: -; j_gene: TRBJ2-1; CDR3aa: ASSLNRVYNEQF
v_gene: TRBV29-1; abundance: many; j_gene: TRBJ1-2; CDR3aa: SVEISGFFPLSRRGYT
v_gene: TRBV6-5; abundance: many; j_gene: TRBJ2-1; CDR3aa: ASSYSGKTYNEQF
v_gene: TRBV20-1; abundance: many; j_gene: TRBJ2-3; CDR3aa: SARNRGLTSTDTQY
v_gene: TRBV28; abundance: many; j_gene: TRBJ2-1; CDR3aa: ASSRGLAALMDEQF
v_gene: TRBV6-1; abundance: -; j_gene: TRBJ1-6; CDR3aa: ASSRTPGQGGSPLH
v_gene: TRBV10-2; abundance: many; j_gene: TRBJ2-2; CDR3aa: ASSWNGLNTGELF
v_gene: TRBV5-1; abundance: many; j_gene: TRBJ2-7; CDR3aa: ASSFVGGRDSYEQY
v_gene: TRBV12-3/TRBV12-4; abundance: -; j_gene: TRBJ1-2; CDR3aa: ASSLAGSHGYT
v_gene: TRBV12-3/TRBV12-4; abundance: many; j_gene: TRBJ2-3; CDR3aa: ASSPSGPGPDTQY
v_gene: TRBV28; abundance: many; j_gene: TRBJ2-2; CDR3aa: ASSFKREVTGELF
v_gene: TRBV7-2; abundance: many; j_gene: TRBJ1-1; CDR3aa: ASSTGLNTEAF
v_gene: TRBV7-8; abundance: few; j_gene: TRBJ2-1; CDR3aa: ASSADRGGYNEQF